These 13 T cell receptor beta chains were all obtained from the same sample, sequenced in a study of blood T cells in healthy people across ages. Then a second PCR, running about 6 to 11 cycles, was carried out with a sample-barcoded 5' primer and a J-beta primer mix. TCRdb re-derived calls from the 5' RACE reads in MiXCR, one entry per CDR3 protein. In the table there are over 1,300,000 distinct CDR3 sequences, approximately 59% of which are singletons. Sequenced sample: blood. The source of these receptors is a man younger than 35 in good health.

The chain links TRBV12-3 or TRBV12-4 to TRBJ2-3; the D is unclear. The CDR3 runs 15 residues. V lost 6 bases to trimming and J lost 2 bases, with 15 bases between them. As DNA, the CDR3 is TGTGCCAGCAGACCGGATGAGCAGGCCACAGATACGCAGTATTTT. This codes for CASRPDEQATDTQYF.

CDR3 in amino acids: CASSHRWGLAGAYEQYF. CDR3 bases: TGTGCCAGCAGCCATCGCTGGGGCCTAGCGGGAGCCTACGAGCAGTACTTC. The V gene is TRBV4-2, the J gene TRBJ2-7; TRBD2 agrees at 10 bases. The CDR3 extends over 17 amino acids. J lost 2 bases, V lost 3 bases, and 10 bases had no gene match. CDR1 is LGHNA, CDR2 YNFKEQ, per germline.

J is TRBJ1-4 and V is TRBV6-6; D ambiguous. This CDR3 contains 16 residues. V lost 7 bases to trimming and J lost 6 bases, with 21 bases between them. The V gene's germline CDR1 is MNHNY and CDR2 SVGAGI (reference sequence). CDR3: CASNIKGISQHEKLFF. Written as DNA, the CDR3 is TGTGCCAGCAATATCAAGGGTATTAGCCAACATGAAAAACTGTTTTTT.

This clonotype was counted a single time. A junction end diverges from the germline sequence, so it may reflect a read error. This rearrangement joins TRBV20-1 to TRBJ2-4; TRBD2 is a possible D gene (7 bases). TRBJ2-7 explains the end of the DNA better; the J call may be wrong. The CDR3 spans 16 residues. The germline V gene has CDR1 DFQATT and CDR2 SNEGSKA (reference sequence). CDR3 sequence (DNA): TGCAATGCTAGATCGAGCGGGGACATACCTGCCTACGAGCAGTACTTC. Translating it yields CNARSSGDIPAYEQYF.

The chain couples TRBV25-1 to TRBJ2-6; D ambiguous. The V and J ends lost 3 bases and 3 bases respectively, with 3 bases between them. The CDR3 has 13 amino acids. Germline lookup yields CDR1 MGHDK and CDR2 SYGVNS. CDR3 sequence reads: CASSEGGANVLTF. In DNA form, the CDR3 reads TGTGCCAGCAGTGAGGGTGGGGCCAACGTCCTGACTTTC.

The chain is built from TRBV10-3 and TRBJ2-7, with a weak D call TRBD1 (5 bases). The CDR3 is made up of 17 amino acids. CDR1 and CDR2 (germline): ENHRY, SYGVKD. Deletions cut 0 bases from V and 4 bases from J, with 19 bases between. The CDR3 DNA reads as TGTGCCATCAGTGAGTCCCCTAGGGGCCCGACAGATTACGAGCAGTACTTC. Amino acids: CAISESPRGPTDYEQYF.

This clonotype was found a few times. This chain uses TRBV20-1 with TRBJ2-7; D unresolved. V was clipped by 2 bases and J by 6 bases, with 11 bases between them. The CDR3 totals 12 residues. Germline-derived CDR1 and CDR2 are DFQATT and SNEGSKA (reference sequence). CDR3 in amino acids: CSARHPDGEQYF. The CDR3, as DNA: TGCAGTGCTAGACACCCTGACGGCGAGCAGTACTTC.

The V gene is TRBV2, the J gene TRBJ2-3; D unresolved. Germline CDR1 is SNHLY and CDR2 is FYNNEI. V was pared by 5 bases and J by 2 bases, with 8 bases between. CDR3 length: 13 amino acids. The CDR3 region has the DNA TGTGCCAGCAGTACTTCTAACACAGATACGCAGTATTTT. Encoded protein: CASSTSNTDTQYF.

The chain uses TRBV11-2 and TRBJ2-7; 7 bases align to TRBD1. The last part of the DNA fits TRBJ2-5 better; the J call may be wrong. The CDR3 loop spans 15 amino acids. The germline CDR1 and CDR2 sequences are SGHAT and FQNNGV. CDR3 loop: CASSAPGQPKETQYF. In DNA form, the CDR3 reads TGTGCCAGCAGCGCCCCGGGACAGCCTAAAGAGACCCAGTACTTC.

This clonotype was counted a few times. The chain joins TRBV12-3 or TRBV12-4 to TRBJ2-6; 11 positions match TRBD2. V shed 6 bases and J 2 bases; nucleotides not matched to a gene: 9. The CDR3 has 18 residues. CDR3 region: CASSLLLAGETGANVLTF. The CDR3, as DNA: TGTGCCAGCAGCCTCCTACTAGCGGGGGAGACTGGGGCCAACGTCCTGACTTTC.

The CDR3, as DNA: TGTGCCACCACGCGGGGGAACACAGATACGCAGTATTTT. Protein: CATTRGNTDTQYF. The gene calls are TRBV2 and TRBJ2-3; 7 bases align to TRBD2. V lost 10 bases and J lost 2; bases outside the gene matches: 6. The V gene's germline CDR1 is SNHLY and CDR2 FYNNEI. The CDR3 spans 13 residues.

This clonotype was detected only a few times. The chain joins TRBV5-1 to TRBJ2-1, with 9 positions matching TRBD2. V lost 0 bases and J lost 4; bases outside the gene matches: 5. The CDR3 length is 16 residues. CDR1 is SGHRS, CDR2 YFSETQ, per germline. Here the CDR3 DNA reads TGCGCCAGCAGCTTGGATAGCACTAGCGGGTACAATGAGCAGTTCTTC. Translated, it gives CASSLDSTSGYNEQFF. Using reference TRBV5-1 and TRBJ2-1 for the parts outside the CDR3, the full variable domain is KAGVTQTPRYLIKTRGQQVTLSCSPISGHRSVSWYQQTPGQGLQFLFEYFSETQRNKGNFPGRFSGRQFSNSRSEMNVSTLELGDSALYLCASSLDSTSGYNEQFFGPGTRLTVL.

This sequence joins TRBV27 and TRBJ2-1, with 11 bases identical to TRBD1. CDR3 length equals 18 residues. The trim removed 6 bases at V and 8 bases at J, leaving 18 bases unmatched. Germline V gene sequence: CDR1 MNHEY, CDR2 SMNVEV (reference sequence). In DNA form, the CDR3 reads TGTGCCAGCAGCCCCGGGACAGGGGGACCAAGGGCGGGGTATGAGCAGTTCTTC. It specifies CASSPGTGGPRAGYEQFF.